This T cell receptor gamma chain was found in a study of gamma-delta T cells after stem cell transplantation. J was trimmed by 4 bases and V by 2 bases; bases with no gene match: 2. Germline V CDR1 and CDR2: GITISATS, ISYDGTV (reference sequence). The CDR3 loop spans 16 amino acids. TCRdb re-called the RT-PCR reads through CATT. The sample includes a few hundred gamma-chain clones, more than 15% seen only once; the top ten take 62%. By sample fraction, this clone is large. J is TRGJP and V is TRGV9. The J gene was missing in TCRdb and was found by matching the end of the DNA to germline. Material: gamma-delta T cells. The source of this sequence is a human donor. It is not recorded whose cells these are; they may come from a transplant donor. CDR3 residues: CALWEEQELGKKIKVF. The CDR3 DNA sequence: TGTGCCTTGTGGGAGGAACAAGAGTTGGGCAAAAAAATCAAGGTATTT.